The next 4 T cell receptor beta chains were all read from a single sample in a study of blood T cell repertoires in COVID-19. Data came from immunoSEQ multiplex PCR; TCRdb stores just in-frame clones and leaves some out. Of about 120,000 clones listed, approximately 80% are singletons. The sample was peripheral blood. All receptors derive from a human donor in a cohort sampled during active COVID-19.

The chain links TRBV5-1 to TRBJ2-7; 9 bases fit TRBD2. This CDR3 spans 14 amino acids. Germline trimming cut 5 bases from V and 5 bases from J; bases unmatched to any gene: 8. Germline V gene lookup returns CDR1 SGHRS and CDR2 YFSETQ. CDR3 in amino acids: CASSRDGTSNEQYF. The CDR3 region has the DNA TGCGCCAGCAGTAGAGACGGGACTAGCAACGAGCAGTACTTC.

The rearrangement joins TRBV19 to TRBJ2-7; D perhaps matches TRBD1 (6 bases). Trimming cost V 5 bases and J 3 bases, with 23 bases left between them. The germline CDR1 and CDR2 sequences are LNHDA and SQIVND (reference sequence). This CDR3 has 17 residues. CDR3 amino acids: CASSSSRIQGRGYEQYF. CDR3 DNA: TGTGCCAGTAGTTCAAGCCGCATACAGGGACGAGGCTACGAGCAGTACTTC.

With regard to this clone: The junction differs from germline at one of its ends, possibly a read error. The chain couples TRBV29-1 to TRBJ2-7; maybe TRBD1 (7 bases). CDR3 size: 10 residues. Germline CDR1 reads SQVTM; CDR2 reads ANQGSEA. CDR3 residues: CSVVGGQSFF. The CDR3 nucleotides read TGCAGCGTTGTGGGGGGACAGAGCTTCTTC.

The genes are TRBV19 and TRBJ2-7; TRBD1 aligns across 8 bases. The CDR3 runs 16 residues. Germline CDR1 and CDR2: LNHDA and SQIVND (reference sequence). V shed 0 bases and J 5 bases; nucleotides not matched to a gene: 9. The CDR3 DNA reads as TGTGCCAGTAGTATAGAACCGGGACAGGAAAGCCACGAGCAGTACTTC. This translates into CASSIEPGQESHEQYF. Using reference TRBV19 and TRBJ2-7 for the parts outside the CDR3, the full variable domain is DGGITQSPKYLFRKEGQNVTLSCEQNLNHDAMYWYRQDPGQGLRLIYYSQIVNDFQKGDIAEGYSVSREKKESFPLTVTSAQKNPTAFYLCASSIEPGQESHEQYFGPGTRLTVT.